This passage covers 9 T cell receptor beta chains from one sample sequenced in a study of shared clonotypes between healthy human individuals. TCRdb's table, derived via immunoSEQ multiplex PCR, lists solely in-frame clones and lacks some. Of over 850,000 clones in the sample, approximately 80% were seen once. Specimen: memory CD4+ T cells from PBMCs. As to subset: CD45RA-negative fraction. Source of these receptors: a man younger than 35 in good health. Some clones in this sample may be carry-over from other donors' samples.

For the CDR3, the DNA is TGTGCCAGCAGTTTAGCCAGGGGGGGCGTCACTGAAGCTTTCTTT. Amino acids: CASSLARGGVTEAFF. The genes are TRBV27 and TRBJ1-1, with TRBD1 matching 7 bases. The CDR3 consists of 15 residues. Germline CDR1 and CDR2: MNHEY and SMNVEV (reference sequence). The V and J ends lost 2 bases and 4 bases, in that order; junction bases with no gene match: 7.

The V call is TRBV6-5, the J call TRBJ2-3; tentatively, D is TRBD2 (5 bases). This CDR3 has 14 residues. Trimming took 5 bases from V and 13 from J, leaving 22 bases between them. CDR1 is MNHEY, CDR2 SVGAGI, per germline. Written as DNA, the CDR3 is TGTGCCAGCAGTCAAAGGACTGCTCCCCGGCGGGAGTATTTT. It is translated as CASSQRTAPRREYF.

V gene TRBV10-3 combines with J gene TRBJ1-1, with D tentatively TRBD1 (6 bases). The length of the CDR3 is 14 residues. Germline V CDR1 and CDR2: ENHRY, SYGVKD. Deletions cut 5 bases from V and 1 base from J, with 11 bases between. CDR3 residues: CAISRGSGNTEAFF. The CDR3 region has the DNA TGTGCCATCAGTAGGGGGTCTGGGAACACTGAAGCTTTCTTT.

The V call is TRBV28, the J call TRBJ2-3, with 10 nucleotides matching TRBD2. Germline V gene lookup returns CDR1 MDHEN and CDR2 SYDVKM. This CDR3 is 15 amino acids long. V shed 5 bases and J 5 bases; nucleotides not matched to a gene: 7. In DNA form, the CDR3 reads TGTGCCAGCAGTCTGTCTAGCGGGAGTAGAGATACGCAGTATTTT. Encoded protein: CASSLSSGSRDTQYF.

V is TRBV9 and J is TRBJ1-1; TRBD1 matches 7 bases. Germline CDR1 reads SGDLS; CDR2 reads YYNGEE. V lost 0 bases to trimming and J lost 4 bases; unmatched junction nucleotides: 6. The CDR3 sequence is 15 residues long. CDR3 in DNA: TGTGCCAGCAGCGTAGATGGATCAGGGGGCACTGAAGCTTTCTTT. Translation: CASSVDGSGGTEAFF.

This chain links TRBV5-6 with TRBJ2-1; D is ambiguous. Germline V gives CDR1 SGHDT, CDR2 YYEEEE. This CDR3 is built from 16 residues. The V end lost 2 bases, the J end lost 4 bases, and 16 bases lay between the germline ends. The CDR3 DNA reads TGTGCCAGCAGCTTTCAATCGAAATCCGATTACAATGAGCAGTTCTTC. Its translation: CASSFQSKSDYNEQFF. The full variable domain, in which reference TRBV5-6 and TRBJ2-1 provide the parts outside the CDR3, is DAGVTQSPTHLIKTRGQQVTLRCSPKSGHDTVSWYQQALGQGPQFIFQYYEEEERQRGNFPDRFSGHQFPNYSSELNVNALLLGDSALYLCASSFQSKSDYNEQFFGPGTRLTVL.

The rearrangement links TRBV10-3 to TRBJ2-7; D gene ambiguous. Germline assignment: CDR1 ENHRY and CDR2 SYGVKD. The length of the CDR3 is 15 residues. The V end lost 8 bases, the J end lost 7 bases, and 24 bases lay between the germline ends. The CDR3 coding sequence is TGTGCCATCCGGCGAGGATCCAGCGAGTCGAGTGAGCAGTACTTC. This codes for CAIRRGSSESSEQYF.

The rearrangement joins TRBV5-1 to TRBJ1-2, with 7 positions matching TRBD1. Germline CDR1 reads SGHRS; CDR2 reads YFSETQ. CDR3 length equals 15 residues. Trimming cost V 4 bases and J 3 bases; bases outside gene matches: 9. The CDR3 reads CASSAGTVRDYGYTF. DNA for the CDR3: TGCGCCAGCAGCGCGGGGACAGTTAGAGACTATGGCTACACCTTC.

The genes are TRBV9 and TRBJ2-2; no reliable D call. CDR3 size: 16 residues. Trimming removed 4 bases at V and 3 bases at J, with 16 bases between. Germline V gene data show CDR1 as SGDLS and CDR2 as YYNGEE. The CDR3 region has the DNA TGTGCCAGCAGCCCGTCGTTGGGGTTGGACACCGGGGAGCTGTTTTTT. Residues: CASSPSLGLDTGELFF.